The 23 T cell receptor beta chains listed next were all sequenced from one sample in a study of early T cells in non-severe SARS-CoV-2 infection. TCRdb redid the calling of the 5' RACE reads with MiXCR, one entry per CDR3 protein. This table holds roughly 64,000 distinct CDR3 sequences, around 13% found once. Sequencing was carried out using whole blood. These receptors were taken from an adult who was a healthcare worker with PCR-confirmed SARS-CoV-2 infection or an uninfected control (not recorded which).

This rearrangement joins TRBV27 to TRBJ2-5, with D perhaps matching TRBD2 (6 bases). CDR3 length equals 14 residues. Looked up from germline, CDR1 is MNHEY and CDR2 is SMNVEV (reference sequence). V was shortened by 5 bases and J by 7 bases, with 17 bases between the two germline ends. CDR3 in amino acids: CASSKAWGVGTQYF. Written as DNA, the CDR3 is TGTGCCAGCAGTAAAGCTTGGGGGGTAGGGACCCAGTACTTC.

Many counts were recorded for this clonotype. The rearrangement links TRBV4-1 to TRBJ2-1; 7 nucleotides match TRBD2. The germline V gene has CDR1 MGHRA and CDR2 YSYEKL. The CDR3 loop spans 16 amino acids. Losses at the gene ends were 1 base for V and 0 bases for J; bases not matched to a gene: 3. The CDR3 protein is CASSQVGGSSYNEQFF. CDR3 nucleotides: TGCGCCAGCAGCCAAGTGGGCGGGAGCTCCTACAATGAGCAGTTCTTC.

This sequence joins TRBV10-3 and TRBJ1-2; the match to TRBD1 covers 8 bases. CDR1 is ENHRY, CDR2 SYGVKD, per germline. The CDR3 consists of 15 residues. The junction had 5 bases not matched to a gene; V was cut back by 2 bases and J by 3 bases. CDR3 sequence: CAISERGQGDYGYTF. In DNA form, the CDR3 reads TGTGCCATCAGTGAGAGAGGACAGGGTGACTATGGCTACACCTTC.

Only a few counts were recorded for this clonotype. The chain links TRBV19 to TRBJ1-5; D not certain. The CDR3 loop spans 15 amino acids. Trimming removed 1 base at V and 3 bases at J, with 10 bases between. Germline CDR1 and CDR2: LNHDA and SQIVND (reference sequence). CDR3 sequence reads: CASSIGGNLNQPQHF. CDR3 sequence (DNA): TGTGCCAGTAGTATAGGAGGGAATCTCAATCAGCCCCAGCATTTT.

The CDR3 spells CASSLAPEGNYGYTF. In nucleotides, the CDR3 is TGTGCCAGCAGCTTAGCCCCGGAGGGTAACTATGGCTACACCTTC. The chain recombines TRBV11-2 with TRBJ1-2; D not certain. Per germline, CDR1 SGHAT and CDR2 FQNNGV. This CDR3 contains 15 residues. Trimming cost V 1 base and J 1 base, with 10 bases left between them.

Points on this clonotype: A much larger clone sits a single nucleotide away, making a read error possible. This chain joins TRBV6-5 and TRBJ2-1; D remains ambiguous. This CDR3 is built from 13 residues. Germline CDR1 MNHEY, CDR2 SVGAGI. The germline V and J ends were trimmed by 2 bases and 6 bases, with 8 bases remaining between them. In nucleotides, the CDR3 is TGTGCCAGCAGTTACACGCCAGCCAATGAGCAGTTCTTC. Translating gives CASSYTPANEQFF.

Many counts were recorded for this clonotype. The chain recombines TRBV6-1 with TRBJ1-2; D is uncertain. V dropped 4 bases and J dropped 0 bases, with 12 bases sitting between them. This CDR3 is 15 amino acids long. The germline gives CDR1 MNHNS, CDR2 SASEGT. CDR3 amino acids: CASSGDWAPNYGYTF. CDR3 coding DNA: TGTGCCAGCAGTGGCGATTGGGCCCCTAACTATGGCTACACCTTC.

This clonotype has only a few counts. J is TRBJ1-2 and V is TRBV12-3 or TRBV12-4; a weak D match, TRBD1 (5 bases). The CDR3 covers 13 residues. V was shortened by 5 bases and J by 5 bases, with 12 bases between the two germline ends. In DNA, the CDR3 is TGTGCCAGCAGTCCGCGTCGGGGGTATGGCTACACCTTC. It translates to CASSPRRGYGYTF.

This clonotype was observed a few times. The rearrangement uses TRBV7-9 and TRBJ1-1; TRBD1 agrees at 12 bases. The CDR3 runs 16 residues. CDR1 and CDR2 from the germline V gene are SEHNR and FQNEAQ (reference sequence). Trimming cost V 3 bases and J 0 bases; bases outside gene matches: 2. DNA of the CDR3: TGTGCCAGCAGCTTGGGGACAGGGGGCTTGAACACTGAAGCTTTCTTT. Translation: CASSLGTGGLNTEAFF.

This clonotype has more than one count but fewer than ten. The chain is built from TRBV13 and TRBJ2-1; the match to TRBD2 covers 12 bases. The length of the CDR3 is 16 residues. Trimming cost V 4 bases and J 6 bases; bases outside gene matches: 7. CDR1 PRHDT and CDR2 FYEKMQ come from the germline V gene (reference sequence). CDR3 sequence: CASSSLGLAGFNEQFF. The DNA for the CDR3 is TGTGCCAGCAGCTCATTAGGACTAGCGGGGTTCAATGAGCAGTTCTTC. Using reference TRBV13 and TRBJ2-1 for the parts outside the CDR3, the full variable domain is AAGVIQSPRHLIKEKRETATLKCYPIPRHDTVYWYQQGPGQDPQFLISFYEKMQSDKGSIPDRFSAQQFSDYHSELNMSSLELGDSALYFCASSSLGLAGFNEQFFGPGTRLTVL.

This clonotype appeared a few times. The V and J genes are TRBV9 and TRBJ2-3; 7 nucleotides line up with TRBD1. Per the germline V gene, CDR1 is SGDLS and CDR2 is YYNGEE. The CDR3 extends over 14 amino acids. The V and J ends lost 4 bases and 6 bases, in that order; junction bases with no gene match: 8. DNA for the CDR3: TGTGCCAGCAGCCTTCAACAGGGGCTGGATACGCAGTATTTT. Protein product: CASSLQQGLDTQYF.

This clonotype was counted many times. The chain joins TRBV7-9 to TRBJ1-2; D might be TRBD1 (5 bases). The CDR3 sequence is 12 residues long. CDR1 SEHNR and CDR2 FQNEAQ come from the germline V gene (reference sequence). Between the trimmed V and J ends, which lost 5 bases and 2 bases, there was a span of 6 bases. The CDR3 here is CASSGGNYGYTF. The CDR3 DNA follows: TGTGCCAGCAGCGGGGGAAACTATGGCTACACCTTC.

This clonotype turned up a few times. The chain joins TRBV4-1 to TRBJ2-5; TRBD2 agrees at 9 bases. Losses at the gene ends were 6 bases for V and 4 bases for J; bases not matched to a gene: 12. The length of the CDR3 is 16 residues. Germline CDR1 is MGHRA and CDR2 is YSYEKL. CDR3: CASSAGTSHGGETQYF. The CDR3 DNA follows: TGCGCCAGCAGTGCCGGGACTAGCCACGGGGGAGAGACCCAGTACTTC.

CDR3 DNA: TGTGCCAGCAGTTTAATCGGGCTGGGGACCTACACTGAAGCTTTCTTT. It translates to CASSLIGLGTYTEAFF. The gene calls are TRBV12-3 or TRBV12-4 and TRBJ1-1, with D maybe TRBD1 (5 bases). The germline V and J ends were trimmed by 2 bases and 3 bases, with 16 bases remaining between them. The CDR3 covers 16 residues.

This clonotype has at least ten counts. The V and J genes are TRBV12-3 or TRBV12-4 and TRBJ1-2; no firm D call. Trimming removed 5 bases at V and 0 bases at J, with 10 bases between. This CDR3 is 14 amino acids long. CDR3 DNA sequence: TGTGCCAGCAGTCCCTCGAAAGCTAACTATGGCTACACCTTC. As protein: CASSPSKANYGYTF.

This clonotype was observed at least ten times. The chain links TRBV4-1 to TRBJ2-5; D remains unclear. V lost 3 bases, J lost 5 bases, and 13 bases lay in between. The CDR3 contains 14 residues. Germline lookup yields CDR1 MGHRA and CDR2 YSYEKL. The CDR3 DNA reads as TGCGCCAGCAGCCATTATCTAGTTCAGGAGACCCAGTACTTC. This encodes CASSHYLVQETQYF.

The chain combines TRBV19 with TRBJ2-1, with 9 bases aligning to TRBD2. J gave up 0 bases and V 4 bases, and 7 bases lay outside the gene matches. The CDR3 has 17 amino acids. The germline V gene encodes CDR1 LNHDA and CDR2 SQIVND (reference sequence). The chain's CDR3 is CASSTPLAGFSYNEQFF. For the CDR3, the DNA is TGTGCCAGTAGTACCCCCCTAGCGGGGTTCTCCTACAATGAGCAGTTCTTC.

This clonotype was observed at least ten times. This chain connects TRBV11-2 to TRBJ2-4; D perhaps matches TRBD2 (6 bases). The CDR3 is 14 residues long. Trimming shortened V by 1 base and J by 9 bases, and 13 bases separated the two germline ends. The germline V gene encodes CDR1 SGHAT and CDR2 FQNNGV. The DNA of the CDR3 is TGTGCCAGCAGCTTAGTTCGGGGGAGCGGCATTCAGTACTTC. Protein sequence: CASSLVRGSGIQYF.

This clonotype appeared many times. This chain joins TRBV29-1 and TRBJ2-7, with D hard to call. CDR3 length: 10 residues. Germline CDR1 SQVTM, CDR2 ANQGSEA. Trimming took off 0 bases at V and 6 bases at J, with 3 bases between the two ends. Here the CDR3 reads CSVEEGEQYF. CDR3 coding DNA: TGCAGCGTTGAAGAGGGCGAGCAGTACTTC.

This clonotype was observed many times. The gene calls are TRBV6-2 or TRBV6-3 and TRBJ2-3; possible D gene TRBD1, 5 bases. The CDR3 sequence is 15 residues long. CDR1 is MNHEY and CDR2 is SVGEGT in the germline V gene. With 8 bases removed from V and 2 bases from J, the gap between germline ends came to 17 bases. CDR3 sequence: CASGPEWGPTDTQYF. CDR3 nucleotide sequence: TGTGCCAGCGGTCCCGAGTGGGGCCCCACAGATACGCAGTATTTT.

This clonotype has a handful of counts. The gene calls are TRBV3-1 and TRBJ1-1, with TRBD1 as a possible D gene (5 bases). The CDR3 has 13 residues. Germline V lookup: CDR1 LGHDT, CDR2 YNNKEL (reference sequence). The germline V and J ends were trimmed by 2 bases and 4 bases, with 8 bases remaining between them. The CDR3 reads CASSQPGGTEAFF. Written as DNA, the CDR3 is TGTGCCAGCAGCCAACCCGGGGGCACTGAAGCTTTCTTT.

This clonotype was seen repeatedly, ten times or more. This chain uses TRBV7-3 with TRBJ2-1; 7 bases fit TRBD2. Germline V lookup: CDR1 SGHTA, CDR2 FQGTGA. Germline trimming cut 5 bases from V and 7 bases from J; bases unmatched to any gene: 11. The CDR3 extends over 15 amino acids. This CDR3 reads CASSLWAGVGNEQFF. The CDR3 region has the DNA TGTGCCAGCAGCCTTTGGGCGGGGGTCGGGAATGAGCAGTTCTTC.

This clonotype turned up a few times. The V and J genes are TRBV20-1 and TRBJ2-7, with TRBD1 matching over 8 bases. The germline V gene has CDR1 DFQATT and CDR2 SNEGSKA (reference sequence). This CDR3 region has 14 residues. V lost 6 bases, J lost 7 bases, and 14 bases stayed unmatched. CDR3 protein: CSANQGAGWKEQYF. The DNA of the CDR3 is TGCAGTGCGAATCAGGGGGCTGGTTGGAAAGAGCAGTACTTC.